Below, one T cell receptor beta chain is given with its context. This specimen belongs to a study of T cell responses to AZD1222 COVID-19 vaccine. Assay: immunoSEQ multiplex PCR; the TCRdb copy retains only in-frame clones and omits some. The repertoire holds 150,000 to 200,000 clones, 80% to 90% seen once, with around 6.9% in the top ten. This CDR3 has 14 residues. Germline V lookup: CDR1 MNHEY, CDR2 SVGAGI. V gave up 6 bases and J gave up 4 bases; unmatched junction bases: 8. The specimen comprised peripheral blood, sampled on day 0 of AZD1222 vaccination. This TCR was sampled from an adult in good health. This chain links TRBV6-5 with TRBJ1-2; 7 positions agree with TRBD1. Here the CDR3 reads CASSSQGVIYGYTF. CDR3 sequence (DNA): TGTGCCAGCAGCAGTCAGGGGGTGATCTATGGCTACACCTTC.